In its sample, the clone carrying this TCR beta chain was seen a few times. The antigen remains undetermined. TCRdb passed the reads through MiXCR, listing each CDR3 protein once. The sample lists approximately 1,000,000 distinct CDR3 sequences; less than 40% were seen once. This entry is derived from a study of T cell repertoires in cytomegalovirus infection. Turning to the study itself: Epitope selection comprised recently identified HLA-C-restricted CMV epitopes and well-studied HLA-B-restricted CMV epitopes. Based on public TCR beta signatures, there were indications of CMV infection and of a matching HLA type. Broader study findings: HLA-C-restricted CMV-specific TCR beta clonotypes prevailed in the ex vivo response.

The length of the CDR3 is 14 residues. The V end lost 4 bases, the J end lost 4 bases, and 14 bases lay between the germline ends. Germline lookup yields CDR1 SGHRS and CDR2 YFSETQ. Sequences were derived from cultured CD8+ T cells from PBMCs, sampled from culture after CMV antigen stimulation. This TCR derives from a human donor in good health (CMV status not recorded). Some clones in this sample may be carry-over from other donors' samples. This sequence joins TRBV5-1 and TRBJ1-1, with a weak D call TRBD1 (6 bases). In nucleotides, the CDR3 is TGCGCCAGCAGCCTGAATGGACAGTTCACTGAAGCTTTCTTT. It encodes CASSLNGQFTEAFF.